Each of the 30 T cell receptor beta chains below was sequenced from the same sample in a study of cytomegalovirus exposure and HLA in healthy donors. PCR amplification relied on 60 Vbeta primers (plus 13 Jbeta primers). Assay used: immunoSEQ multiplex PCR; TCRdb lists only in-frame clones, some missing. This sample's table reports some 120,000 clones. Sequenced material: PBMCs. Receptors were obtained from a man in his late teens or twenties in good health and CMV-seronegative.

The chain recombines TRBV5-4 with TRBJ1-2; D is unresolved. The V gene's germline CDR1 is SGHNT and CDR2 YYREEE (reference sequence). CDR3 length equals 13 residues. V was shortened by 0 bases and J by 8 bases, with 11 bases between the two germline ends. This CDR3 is CASSLAREGGYTF. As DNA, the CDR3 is TGTGCCAGCAGCTTGGCCCGCGAGGGAGGCTACACCTTC.

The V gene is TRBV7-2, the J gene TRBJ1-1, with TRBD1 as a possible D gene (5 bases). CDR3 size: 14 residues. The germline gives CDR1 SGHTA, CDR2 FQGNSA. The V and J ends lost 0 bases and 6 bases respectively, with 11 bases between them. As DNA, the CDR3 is TGTGCCAGCAGCTTAGCGGGCAGGGCCCCTGAAGCTTTCTTT. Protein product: CASSLAGRAPEAFF. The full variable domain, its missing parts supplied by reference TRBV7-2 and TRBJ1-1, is GAGVSQSPSNKVTEKGKDVELRCDPISGHTALYWYRQSLGQGLEFLIYFQGNSAPDKSGLPSDRFSAERTGGSVSTLTIQRTQQEDSAVYLCASSLAGRAPEAFFGQGTRLTVV.

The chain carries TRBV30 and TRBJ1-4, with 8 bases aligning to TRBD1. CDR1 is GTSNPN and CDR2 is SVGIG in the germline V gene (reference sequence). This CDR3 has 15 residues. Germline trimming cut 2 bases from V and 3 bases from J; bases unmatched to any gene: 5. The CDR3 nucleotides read TGTGCCTGGAGTAACCGGGGACAGGCTAATGAAAAACTGTTTTTT. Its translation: CAWSNRGQANEKLFF.

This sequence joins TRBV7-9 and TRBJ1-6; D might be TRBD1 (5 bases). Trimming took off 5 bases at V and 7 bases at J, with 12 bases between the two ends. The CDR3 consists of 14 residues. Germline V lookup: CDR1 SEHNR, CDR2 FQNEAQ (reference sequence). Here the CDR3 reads CASSVKGANSPLHF. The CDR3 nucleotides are TGTGCCAGCAGCGTCAAAGGGGCCAATTCACCCCTCCACTTT.

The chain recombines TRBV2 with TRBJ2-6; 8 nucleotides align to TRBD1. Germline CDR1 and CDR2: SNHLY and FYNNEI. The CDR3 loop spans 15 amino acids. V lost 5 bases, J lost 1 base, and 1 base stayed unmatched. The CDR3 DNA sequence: TGTGCCAGCAGTCGGACAGGGTCTGGGGCCAACGTCCTGACTTTC. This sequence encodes CASSRTGSGANVLTF.

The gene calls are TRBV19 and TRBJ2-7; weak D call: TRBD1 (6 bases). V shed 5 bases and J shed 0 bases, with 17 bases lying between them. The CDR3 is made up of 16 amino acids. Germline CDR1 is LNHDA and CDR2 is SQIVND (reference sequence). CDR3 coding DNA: TGTGCCAGTAGTGTGTCAGGGGTTGGGATCTCCTACGAGCAGTACTTC. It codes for CASSVSGVGISYEQYF.

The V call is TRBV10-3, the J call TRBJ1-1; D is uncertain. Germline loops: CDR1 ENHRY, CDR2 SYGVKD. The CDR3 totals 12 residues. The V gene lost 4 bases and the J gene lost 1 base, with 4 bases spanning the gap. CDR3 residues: CAISGGNTEAFF. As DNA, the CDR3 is TGTGCCATCAGTGGAGGGAACACTGAAGCTTTCTTT.

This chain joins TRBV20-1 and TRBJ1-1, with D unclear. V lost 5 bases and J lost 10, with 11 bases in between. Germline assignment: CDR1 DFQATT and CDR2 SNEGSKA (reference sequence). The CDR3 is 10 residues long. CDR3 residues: CSAPINRAFF. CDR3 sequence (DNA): TGCAGTGCTCCAATCAACAGAGCTTTCTTT.

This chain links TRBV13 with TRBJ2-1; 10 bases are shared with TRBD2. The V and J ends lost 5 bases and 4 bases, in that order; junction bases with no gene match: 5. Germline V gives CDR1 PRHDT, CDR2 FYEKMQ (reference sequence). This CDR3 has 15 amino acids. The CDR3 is CASSVRTSGYNEQFF. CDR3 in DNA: TGTGCCAGCAGCGTCCGGACTAGCGGTTACAATGAGCAGTTCTTC.

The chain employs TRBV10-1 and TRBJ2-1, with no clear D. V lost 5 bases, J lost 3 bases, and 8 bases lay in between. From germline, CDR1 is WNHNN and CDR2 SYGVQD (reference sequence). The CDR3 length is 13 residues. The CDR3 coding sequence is TGCGCCAGCAGTAGCTCTAGCTACAATGAGCAGTTCTTC. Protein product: CASSSSSYNEQFF.

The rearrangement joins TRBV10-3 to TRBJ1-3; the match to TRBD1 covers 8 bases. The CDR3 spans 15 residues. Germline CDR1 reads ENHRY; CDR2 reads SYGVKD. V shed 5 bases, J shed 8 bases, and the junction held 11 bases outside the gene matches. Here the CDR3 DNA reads TGTGCCATCAGTCCATCATTCTCAGGGGGCCACACCATATATTTT. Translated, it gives CAISPSFSGGHTIYF.

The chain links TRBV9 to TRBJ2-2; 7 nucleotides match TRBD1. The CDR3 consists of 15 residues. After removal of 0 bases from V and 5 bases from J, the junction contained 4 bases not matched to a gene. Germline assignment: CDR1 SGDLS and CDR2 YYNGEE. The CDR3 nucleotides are TGTGCCAGCAGCGTAGAAGACAGGGAGACCGGGGAGCTGTTTTTT. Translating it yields CASSVEDRETGELFF.

The CDR3 sequence: CAIKTSGSEELFF. The CDR3 coding sequence is TGTGCCATCAAGACTAGCGGGAGTGAGGAGCTGTTTTTT. The chain couples TRBV10-3 to TRBJ2-2; 12 bases fit TRBD2. This CDR3 comprises 13 residues. The germline CDR1 and CDR2 sequences are ENHRY and SYGVKD. With 7 bases clipped from V and 10 bases from J, the junction kept 4 bases outside the gene matches.

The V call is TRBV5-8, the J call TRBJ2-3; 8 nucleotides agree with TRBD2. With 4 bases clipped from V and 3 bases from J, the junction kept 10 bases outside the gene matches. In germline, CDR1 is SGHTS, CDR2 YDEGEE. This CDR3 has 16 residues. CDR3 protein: CASSPRLARTTDTQYF. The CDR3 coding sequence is TGTGCCAGCAGCCCCCGACTAGCGAGAACGACAGATACGCAGTATTTT.

This CDR3 reads CALSSGSTDTQYF. The CDR3 DNA sequence: TGTGCCTTAAGTAGCGGTAGCACAGATACGCAGTATTTT. This sequence joins TRBV28 and TRBJ2-3, with D perhaps matching TRBD2 (6 bases). From germline, CDR1 is MDHEN and CDR2 SYDVKM. V was trimmed by 11 bases and J by 0 bases, leaving 12 bases between them. The CDR3 loop spans 13 amino acids.

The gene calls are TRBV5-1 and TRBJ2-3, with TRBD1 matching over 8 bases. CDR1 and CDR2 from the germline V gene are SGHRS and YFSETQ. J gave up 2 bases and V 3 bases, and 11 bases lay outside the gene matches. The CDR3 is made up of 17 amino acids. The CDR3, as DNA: TGCGCCAGCAGCTCGGGGATGTGGCAGGGGGCCACAGATACGCAGTATTTT. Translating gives CASSSGMWQGATDTQYF.

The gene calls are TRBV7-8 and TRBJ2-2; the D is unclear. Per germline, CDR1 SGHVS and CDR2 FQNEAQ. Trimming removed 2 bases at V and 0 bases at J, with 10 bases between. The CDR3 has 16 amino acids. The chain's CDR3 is CASSLMARSNTGELFF. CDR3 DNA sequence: TGTGCCAGCAGCTTAATGGCCAGATCGAACACCGGGGAGCTGTTTTTT.

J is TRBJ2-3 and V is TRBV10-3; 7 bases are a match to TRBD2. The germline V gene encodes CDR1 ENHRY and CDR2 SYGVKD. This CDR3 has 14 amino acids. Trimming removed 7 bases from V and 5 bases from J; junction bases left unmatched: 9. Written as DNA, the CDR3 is TGTGCCATCAAGCAGCGGGAAGGGGTAGATACGCAGTATTTT. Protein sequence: CAIKQREGVDTQYF.

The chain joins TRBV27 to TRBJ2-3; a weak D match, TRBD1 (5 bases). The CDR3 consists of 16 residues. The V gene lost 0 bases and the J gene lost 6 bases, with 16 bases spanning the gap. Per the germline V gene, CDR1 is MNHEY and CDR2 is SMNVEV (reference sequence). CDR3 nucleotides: TGTGCCAGCAGTTTATCTTGGGGCGATTTCACGGATACGCAGTATTTT. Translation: CASSLSWGDFTDTQYF.

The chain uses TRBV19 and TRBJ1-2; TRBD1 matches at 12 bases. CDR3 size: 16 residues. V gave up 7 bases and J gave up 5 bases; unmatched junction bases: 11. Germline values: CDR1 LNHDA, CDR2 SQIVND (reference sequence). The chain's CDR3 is CASTRLGTGGLYGYTF. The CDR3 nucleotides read TGTGCCAGTACCCGTCTCGGGACAGGGGGCTTATATGGCTACACCTTC.

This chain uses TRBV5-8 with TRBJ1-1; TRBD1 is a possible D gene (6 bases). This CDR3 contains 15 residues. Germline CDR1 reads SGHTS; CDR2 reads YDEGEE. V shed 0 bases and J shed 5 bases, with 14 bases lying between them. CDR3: CASSLGNRAVTEAFF. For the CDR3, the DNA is TGTGCCAGCAGCTTGGGGAACAGGGCCGTGACTGAAGCTTTCTTT.

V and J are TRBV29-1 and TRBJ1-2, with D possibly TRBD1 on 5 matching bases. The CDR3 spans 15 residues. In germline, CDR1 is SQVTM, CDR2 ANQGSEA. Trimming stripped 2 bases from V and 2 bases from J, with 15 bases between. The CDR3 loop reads CSVENSGLKNYGYTF. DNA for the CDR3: TGCAGCGTTGAAAATTCAGGGCTCAAAAACTATGGCTACACCTTC.

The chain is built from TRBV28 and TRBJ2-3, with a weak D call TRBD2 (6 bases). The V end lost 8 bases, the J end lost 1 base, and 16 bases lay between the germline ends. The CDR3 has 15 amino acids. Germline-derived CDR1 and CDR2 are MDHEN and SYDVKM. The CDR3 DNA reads TGTGCCAGCTGCCGCCCGGGACTCGGCACAGATACGCAGTATTTT. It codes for CASCRPGLGTDTQYF.

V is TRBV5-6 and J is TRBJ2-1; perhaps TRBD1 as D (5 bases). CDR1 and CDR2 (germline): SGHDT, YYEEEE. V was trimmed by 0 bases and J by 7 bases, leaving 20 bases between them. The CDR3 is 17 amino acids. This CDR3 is CASSLVGERGFGNEQFF. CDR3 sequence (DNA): TGTGCCAGCAGCTTGGTTGGGGAAAGGGGATTCGGGAATGAGCAGTTCTTC.

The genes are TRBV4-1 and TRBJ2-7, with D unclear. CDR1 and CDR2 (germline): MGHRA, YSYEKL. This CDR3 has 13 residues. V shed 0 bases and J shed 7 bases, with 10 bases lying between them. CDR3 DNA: TGCGCCAGCAGCCAAGAGACTTTCCTGGAGCAGTACTTC. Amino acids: CASSQETFLEQYF.

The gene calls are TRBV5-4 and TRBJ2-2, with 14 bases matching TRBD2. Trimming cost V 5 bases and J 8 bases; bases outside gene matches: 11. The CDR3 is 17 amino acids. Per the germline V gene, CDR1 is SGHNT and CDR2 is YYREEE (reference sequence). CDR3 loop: CASRPGTSGSIKGELFF. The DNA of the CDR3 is TGTGCCAGCAGACCCGGGACTAGCGGGAGTATTAAAGGGGAGCTGTTTTTT.

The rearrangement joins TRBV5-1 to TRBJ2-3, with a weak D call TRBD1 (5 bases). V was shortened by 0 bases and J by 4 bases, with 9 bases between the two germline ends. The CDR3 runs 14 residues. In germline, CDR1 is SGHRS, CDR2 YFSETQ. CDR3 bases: TGCGCCAGCAGCTTGGAGGCCAGGGCAGATACGCAGTATTTT. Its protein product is CASSLEARADTQYF.

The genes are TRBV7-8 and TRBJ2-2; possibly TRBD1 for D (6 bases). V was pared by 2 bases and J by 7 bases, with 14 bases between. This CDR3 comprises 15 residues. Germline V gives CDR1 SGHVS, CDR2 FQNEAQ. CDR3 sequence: CASSLPAGVGGELFF. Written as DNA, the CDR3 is TGTGCCAGCAGCTTACCAGCAGGGGTAGGCGGGGAGCTGTTTTTT.

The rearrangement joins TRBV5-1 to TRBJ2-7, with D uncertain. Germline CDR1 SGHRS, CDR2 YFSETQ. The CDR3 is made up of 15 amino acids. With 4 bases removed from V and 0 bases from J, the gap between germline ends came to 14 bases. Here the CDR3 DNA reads TGCGCCAGCAGCCCCCGGGTCCAAAGCTCCTACGAGCAGTACTTC. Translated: CASSPRVQSSYEQYF.

The CDR3 coding sequence is TGCGCCAGCAGTGTGAGGGAGACCGACAATGAGCAGTTCTTC. Translation gives CASSVRETDNEQFF. The chain joins TRBV10-1 to TRBJ2-1, with a weak D call TRBD2 (5 bases). Trimming cost V 4 bases and J 5 bases, with 12 bases left between them. The CDR3 runs 14 residues. From germline, CDR1 is WNHNN and CDR2 SYGVQD (reference sequence).